This is a list of T cell receptor beta chains from one sample in a study of cytomegalovirus exposure and HLA in healthy donors. Sequenced by immunoSEQ multiplex PCR; TCRdb stores in-frame clones only, minus some. The sample lists more than 65,000 clones, under 80% occurring once. The material sequenced was PBMCs. The receptors were sampled from a man younger than 30 in good health and CMV-seropositive. Both conserved end residues are trimmed from each CDR3. Each record gives: CDR3 protein, CDR3 length, V gene.

ASSMDRARNTEAF,13,TRBV19
ASSPTREGTEAF,12,TRBV5-1
ATQGEANTEAF,11,TRBV2
ASSRLAETSYEQY,13,TRBV7-9
ASRASMEDEQF,11,TRBV7-9
ASRQRTGYEQY,11,TRBV7-6
ASSLGLAGIEQF,12,TRBV11-2
ASRDWTRRKYNEQF,14,TRBV2
ASSQEWGEGGELF,13,TRBV4-1
ASSRLAGASDTQY,13,TRBV4-1
ASSHVGTDLFSNQPQH,16,TRBV21-1
ASSLTSRDRLGVEAF,15,TRBV28
ASSLSGRTEAF,11,TRBV27
ASSLTTGYEQY,11,TRBV27
ASSPRREREKLF,12,TRBV28
ASSRKITGFDYEQY,14,TRBV18
ASSLDPGGIYEQY,13,TRBV5-4
ASSSYLAGPYEQY,13,TRBV9
AWSVASGKVKQF,12,TRBV30
ASTPSRGGRETQY,13,TRBV25-1
ASRDISGRSLMNTEAF,16,TRBV4-1
ASSVQGTSWETQY,13,TRBV6-1
ASSLGLSTDTQY,12,TRBV6-5
ASSFEASAKAF,11,TRBV7-8
ASSLAGEFYGYT,12,TRBV5-1
ASSEDRGRWTEAF,13,TRBV7-9
ASSYGAGTYEQY,12,TRBV6-5
ASGLGLAYEQY,11,TRBV7-2
AITYVANVLT,10,TRBV6-1
SVAHRGGGTQY,11,TRBV29-1
ASSLRGGLGSNEKLF,15,TRBV11-2
ASSFRDYPKETQY,13,TRBV4-1
ASSLGGTSGSYEQY,14,TRBV13
ASSLRGDYGYT,11,TRBV13
ASSPRTGEIYGYT,13,TRBV18
ASSFTGTQNTGELF,14,TRBV11-2
ASSLAEGMNTEAF,13,TRBV7-9
ASSPTQRGETEAF,13,TRBV14
ASSSQGGLANTGELF,15,TRBV11-2
ASSVFRLAGVTQY,13,TRBV11-2
ASSPGGQGNYGYT,13,TRBV5-4
ASRLAGKTYEQY,12,TRBV28
ASSLFPLGQPQH,12,TRBV28
ASSPNRGKETQY,12,TRBV18
ASSDRVPNTEAF,12,TRBV28
ASSRRGIEAF,10,TRBV28
ASSLALASGNNEQF,14,TRBV7-7
ASREGQHNEQF,11,TRBV5-1
ASSLTGSYGYT,11,TRBV27
ASSIRGGGTEAF,12,TRBV19
ASSYRGRYEQY,11,TRBV27
ASSYVGPGNTIY,12,TRBV6-5
ASSLGRTGYEQY,12,TRBV27
ASTPRGSGRDRYNEQF,16,TRBV5-4
ASSGSSYEQY,10,TRBV5-1
ASSSRRGTEAF,11,TRBV27
ASSSGGAYEQY,11,TRBV5-1
ASSPRWHYEQY,11,TRBV6-5
ASSLGAGTMKSGELF,15,TRBV7-2
ASSPGQDEQY,10,TRBV9